Listed below are T cell receptor beta chains from one sample, sequenced in a study of T cells after yellow fever vaccination. Each CDR3 protein gets one entry after TCRdb re-called the 5' RACE reads with MiXCR. The table lists about 53,000 distinct CDR3 sequences, roughly 6.9% of them singletons. The input for sequencing was CD8+ T cells sorted from PBMCs, taken on the day of the first yellow fever vaccination. All receptors come from a man in his late teens or twenties who received the YFV17D yellow fever vaccine. CDR3s include the opening cysteine and the closing phenylalanine or tryptophan. A D gene is named only where the DNA matches it firmly. Only some rows state a clone size, as once, few, many or a class for expanded clones.

abundance,v_gene,d_gene,j_gene,CDR3nt,CDR3aa
NA,TRBV6-4,NA,TRBJ2-2,TGTGCCAGCAGTGACGGGAGCACCGGGGAGCTGTTTTTT,CASSDGSTGELFF
NA,TRBV6-1,NA,TRBJ1-2,TGTGCCAGCAGCCCCGGTCTAAGCTATGGCTACACCTTC,CASSPGLSYGYTF
many,TRBV27,NA,TRBJ1-1,TGTGCCAGCAGTTTGGGCCAGGGAGGGAGATTGGACACTGAAGCTTTCTTT,CASSLGQGGRLDTEAFF
many,TRBV18,TRBD1,TRBJ2-3,TGTGCCAGCTCATATCCGGAGTTGGGGACAGGAGTCGATACGCAGTATTTT,CASSYPELGTGVDTQYF
NA,TRBV4-1,TRBD2,TRBJ2-3,TGCGCCAGCAGCCAAACCCCCCTGGGGGGGTCGGATACGCAGTATTTT,CASSQTPLGGSDTQYF
many,TRBV27,TRBD2,TRBJ2-2,TGTGCCATACGACGGGGGGTTGGCGGGGAGCTGTTTTTT,CAIRRGVGGELFF
many,TRBV6-5,TRBD2,TRBJ2-3,TGTGCCAGCAGTTTGGGACTAGCAGTTACAGATACGCAGTATTTT,CASSLGLAVTDTQYF
many,TRBV6-4,TRBD2,TRBJ2-2,TGTGCCAGCAGTGGGACTAGCGGGGCCTCCGGGGAGCTGTTTTTT,CASSGTSGASGELFF
few,TRBV5-5,NA,TRBJ2-2,TGTGCCAGCAGCTTGTCATCTCGTGACACCGGGGAGCTGTTTTTT,CASSLSSRDTGELFF
many,TRBV7-3,NA,TRBJ2-1,TGTGCCAGCAGCATCACAGAGTACAATGAGCAGTTCTTC,CASSITEYNEQFF
NA,TRBV5-5,NA,TRBJ1-2,TGTGCCAGCAGCTTGGGTCTCACCCTCTCTAACTATGGCTACACCTTC,CASSLGLTLSNYGYTF
few,TRBV5-1,TRBD2,TRBJ2-5,TGCGCCAGCAGCCTCTGGGGGGGGCAAGAGACCCAGTACTTC,CASSLWGGQETQYF
NA,TRBV15,TRBD1,TRBJ1-1,TGTGCCACCAGCAGCGGGACAGTCGGTAGAGCTTTCTTT,CATSSGTVGRAFF
few,TRBV7-2,NA,TRBJ2-6,TGTGCCAGCAGCGCGGGACTTCCCTCTGGGGCCAACGTCCTGACTTTC,CASSAGLPSGANVLTF
many,TRBV7-9,TRBD1,TRBJ2-3,TGTGCCAGCACCATGACAGGGGCAGATACGCAGTATTTT,CASTMTGADTQYF
many,TRBV19,NA,TRBJ1-2,TGTGCCAGTAGTATCTTTCCCCCGGGGGTCTATGGCTACACCTTC,CASSIFPPGVYGYTF
many,TRBV19,TRBD2,TRBJ2-1,TGTGCCAGCGAAGTGGGAGGGCTCGACAATGAGCAGTTCTTC,CASEVGGLDNEQFF
many,TRBV7-9,TRBD2,TRBJ2-5,TGTGCCAGCAGAAAGGGACTAGCGGGGGGGCCGAGAGAGACCCAGTACTTC,CASRKGLAGGPRETQYF
few,TRBV6-2/TRBV6-3,NA,TRBJ2-7,TGTGCCAGCAGTTACAGGGCGGTTTCGGGGGAGCAGTACTTC,CASSYRAVSGEQYF
NA,TRBV6-5,NA,TRBJ2-2,TGTGCCAGCAGTTCCTACACCGGGGAGCTGTTTTTT,CASSSYTGELFF
many,TRBV27,NA,TRBJ1-2,TGTGCCAGCAGTTCCAGACCCCTCTATGGCTACACCTTC,CASSSRPLYGYTF
NA,TRBV9,NA,TRBJ2-1,TGTGCCAGCAGCGCCCGACAAAGGACTGAGCAGTTCTTC,CASSARQRTEQFF
few,TRBV6-5,NA,TRBJ1-6,TGTGCCAGCAGTTCGCCCGAAAGGTTCGGCTATAATTCACCCCTCCACTTT,CASSSPERFGYNSPLHF
many,TRBV5-1,NA,TRBJ2-6,TGCGCCAGCAGCTTGTATTCCGGGACCGGGGCCAACGTCCTGACTTTC,CASSLYSGTGANVLTF
NA,TRBV20-1,NA,TRBJ1-1,TGCAGTGCTAGAGTGGGCGCCGAAGCTTTCTTT,CSARVGAEAFF
many,TRBV6-2/TRBV6-3,NA,TRBJ1-2,TGTGCCAGCATTTCTGCTTCGATGACCAACTCCTACAGGGAAGACTATGGCTACACCTTC,CASISASMTNSYREDYGYTF
many,TRBV24-1,NA,TRBJ2-1,TGTGCCACCTGGAACCCCGACAATGAGCAGTTCTTC,CATWNPDNEQFF
NA,TRBV20-1,NA,TRBJ2-1,TGCAGTGCTAGAGATCACGCGATCTCCCACAATGAGCAGTTCTTC,CSARDHAISHNEQFF
many,TRBV6-5,NA,TRBJ2-2,TGTGCCAGCAGTTACATCCGGGCTAACACCGGGGAGCTGTTTTTT,CASSYIRANTGELFF
few,TRBV11-1,TRBD2,TRBJ2-4,TGTGCCAGCAGCTCCCGGGACCGAACCCCGGGGGGTATAGCCAAAAACATTCAGTACTTC,CASSSRDRTPGGIAKNIQYF
many,TRBV7-9,NA,TRBJ2-5,TGTGCCAGCAGCCCGTTCCAAGAGACCCAGTACTTC,CASSPFQETQYF
NA,TRBV12-3/TRBV12-4,NA,TRBJ2-1,TGTGCCAGCAGCGACAGCTCCTACAATGAGCAGTTCTTC,CASSDSSYNEQFF
many,TRBV6-2/TRBV6-3,NA,TRBJ1-5,TGTGCCAGCAGTTACTCAAGCGGAGGCCAGCCCCAGCATTTT,CASSYSSGGQPQHF
NA,TRBV6-2/TRBV6-3,NA,TRBJ2-7,TGTGCCAGCAACAGAGACCCTGCCTCATACGAGCAGTACTTC,CASNRDPASYEQYF
NA,TRBV6-1,TRBD2,TRBJ2-3,TGTGCCAGCGGAGAAGCGGGGGGGGACACAGATACGCAGTATTTT,CASGEAGGDTDTQYF
NA,TRBV27,TRBD2,TRBJ2-5,TGTGCCAGCAGTTCTAGCGGGGGGCTGCCCTTAGAGACCCAGTACTTC,CASSSSGGLPLETQYF
many,TRBV7-2,NA,TRBJ2-7,TGTGCCAGCAGGGATGGGATGGACGGCACCTACGAGCAGTACTTC,CASRDGMDGTYEQYF
many,TRBV30,NA,TRBJ2-7,TGTGCCTGGAGTGACAGGCGGTCCTACGAGCAGTACTTC,CAWSDRRSYEQYF
few,TRBV6-5,NA,TRBJ2-2,TGTGCCAGCAGTTACACCCAAGCAGGGCTGAACACCGGGGAGCTGTTTTTT,CASSYTQAGLNTGELFF
NA,TRBV10-3,TRBD1,TRBJ2-7,TGTGCCATCAGTTCAGGGGACAGCTCCTACGAGCAGTACTTC,CAISSGDSSYEQYF
many,TRBV9,TRBD2,TRBJ2-3,TGTGCCAGCCCCCGGCGGGAGGGCACAGATACGCAGTATTTT,CASPRREGTDTQYF
NA,TRBV7-7,TRBD2,TRBJ2-3,TGTGCCAGCAGCTTAGCCGGGGGGATGGATACGCAGTATTTT,CASSLAGGMDTQYF
NA,TRBV2,TRBD2,TRBJ2-5,TGTGCCAGCAGTGATTCCCTAGCGGGCTGGGAGACCCAGTACTTC,CASSDSLAGWETQYF
many,TRBV6-6,NA,TRBJ2-3,TGTGCCAGTATAGCAGATACGCAGTATTTT,CASIADTQYF
many,TRBV9,NA,TRBJ2-2,TGTGCCAGCAGCGTAGGAGGCGGGGAGCTGTTTTTT,CASSVGGGELFF
NA,TRBV18,NA,TRBJ2-7,TGTGCCAGCTCAAACGGGCAGTTCTCCTACGAGCAGTACTTC,CASSNGQFSYEQYF
NA,TRBV11-3,NA,TRBJ2-7,TGTGCCAGCAGCTCTGACGGGTTAACCACCGAGCAGTACTTC,CASSSDGLTTEQYF
few,TRBV20-1,NA,TRBJ2-5,TGCAGTGCTAGAGTAGGGCGGTCAGAGACCCAGTACTTC,CSARVGRSETQYF